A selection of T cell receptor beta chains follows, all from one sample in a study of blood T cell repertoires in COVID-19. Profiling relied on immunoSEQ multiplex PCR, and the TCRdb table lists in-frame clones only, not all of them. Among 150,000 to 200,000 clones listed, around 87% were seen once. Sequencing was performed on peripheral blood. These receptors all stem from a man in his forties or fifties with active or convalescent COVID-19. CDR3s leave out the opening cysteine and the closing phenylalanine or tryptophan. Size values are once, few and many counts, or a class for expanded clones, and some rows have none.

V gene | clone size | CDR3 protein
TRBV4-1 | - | ASRKLAGYETQY
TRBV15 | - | ATSRGGGADTEAF
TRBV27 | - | ASSLSTRPPPSGANVLT
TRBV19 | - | ASSTSRRPEAF
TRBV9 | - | ASSTTGGHQPQH
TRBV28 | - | ASSLAGGSGNTIY
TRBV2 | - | ASIWRGGLETQY
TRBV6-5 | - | ASEGGEEKLF
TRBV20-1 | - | SASYGGTNYGYT
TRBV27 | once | ASTEATGRNSPLH
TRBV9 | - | ASSMKGAPDSPLH
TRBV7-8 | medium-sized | ASSVHRTGELF
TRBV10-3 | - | AISGGGATDTQY
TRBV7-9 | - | ASSPTRTENTSEDTQY
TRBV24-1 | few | ATTWRLETLYEQY
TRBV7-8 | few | ASSLSGGAATGELF
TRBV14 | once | ASSHPIEPGQPISYEQY
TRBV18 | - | ASSLSRDYNSPLH
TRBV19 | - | ASSIGWRGRNSNQLQH
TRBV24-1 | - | ATSDGRNYGYT
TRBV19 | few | ASRNRGSNEQF
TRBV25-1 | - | ASSDNFNEQF
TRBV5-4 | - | ASSYPRTGVNYGYT
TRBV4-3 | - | ASSQDRAGGYEQY
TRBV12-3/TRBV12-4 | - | ASSTAYNEQY
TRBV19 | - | ASSSGQGPNQPQH
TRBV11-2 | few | ASSYRGRYLYGYT
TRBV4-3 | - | ASSQDTQAYGYT
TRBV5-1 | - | ASSFTYYRTGTGNEQY
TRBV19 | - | ASTHRAHEAF
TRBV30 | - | AWRLGQSNREKLF
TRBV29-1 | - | SVDQGGGYGYT
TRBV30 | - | AWGGTGEYGYT
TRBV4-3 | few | ASSPSQGQGARGYT
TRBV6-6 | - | ASSMSVGGAP
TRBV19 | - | ASATGPYGYT
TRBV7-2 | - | ASSLRQVNSPLH
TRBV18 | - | ASSRNRDSPLH
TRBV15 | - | ATSRARGVQETQY
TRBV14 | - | ASSTGQETQY
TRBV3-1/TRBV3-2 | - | ASSQDGQTTDTQY
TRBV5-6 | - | ASSTGTDYSNQPQH
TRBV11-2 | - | ASSLVFGQRGGRETQY
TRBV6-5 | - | ASSPGKYEQF
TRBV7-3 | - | ASSLERGGYEQY
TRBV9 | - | ASSVHSGVSYEQY
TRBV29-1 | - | SVDRGGVDGELF
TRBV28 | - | ASRSFSGGQETQY
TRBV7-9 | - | ASSLDPGMNTEAF
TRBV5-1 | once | ASSLGVPGSNQPQH
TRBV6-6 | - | ASSDGSGRSYGYT
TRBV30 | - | AWSSFEGRGRDSNQPQH
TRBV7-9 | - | ASSRYSRVSNYGYT
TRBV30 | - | AWSTGDYGYT
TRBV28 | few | ASSSYVGTGHYGYT
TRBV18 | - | ASSQSSNTEAF
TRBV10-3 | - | ASRRGDSGNTIY
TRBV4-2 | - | ASSQGQGENYGYT
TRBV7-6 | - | ASSLGASSTEAF